This section outlines one T cell receptor beta chain sequence together with its context. Its specificity is unknown. The CDR3 contains 14 residues. Per germline, CDR1 LNHNV and CDR2 YYDKDF (reference sequence). V dropped 5 bases and J dropped 4 bases, with 12 bases sitting between them. The source of the sample is a study of T cell repertoires in cytomegalovirus infection. Study in general: It was recently identified HLA-C-restricted and well-studied HLA-B-restricted CMV epitopes that the study used.

TCRdb processed the reads anew with MiXCR; each CDR3 protein has one entry. This sample has some 920,000 distinct CDR3 sequences; around a third occur once, and the top ten carry over 11%. The TCR originated in a human donor in good health (CMV status not recorded). Some clones in this sample may be carry-over from other donors' samples. The chain has TRBV15 and TRBJ2-1, with D perhaps TRBD1 (5 bases). Here the sequenced sample was cultured CD8+ T cells from PBMCs, taken from culture after CMV antigen stimulation. This CDR3 is CATSRSDIYNEQFF. The CDR3 DNA reads as TGTGCCACCAGCCGCTCGGACATATACAATGAGCAGTTCTTC.